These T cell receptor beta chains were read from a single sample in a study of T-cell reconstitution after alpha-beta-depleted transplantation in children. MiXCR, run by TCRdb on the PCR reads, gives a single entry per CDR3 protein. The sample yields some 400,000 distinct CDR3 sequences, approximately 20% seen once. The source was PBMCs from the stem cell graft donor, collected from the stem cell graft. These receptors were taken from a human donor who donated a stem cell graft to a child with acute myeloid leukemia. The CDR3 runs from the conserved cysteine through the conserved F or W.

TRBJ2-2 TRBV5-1 CASSLTGTGTGELFF
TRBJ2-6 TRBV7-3 CASSLTGRVNGANVLTF
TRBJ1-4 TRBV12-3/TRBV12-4 CASSYSQGMGLTNEKLFF
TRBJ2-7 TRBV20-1 CSANQGGRGYEQYF
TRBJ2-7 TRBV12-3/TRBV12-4 CASSFLGVEQYF
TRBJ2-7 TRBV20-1 CSAGGGETYEQYF
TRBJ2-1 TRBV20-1 CSASEDFNEQFF
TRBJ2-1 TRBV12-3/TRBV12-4 CASVAGTPYNEQFF
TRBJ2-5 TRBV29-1 CSVGGVGGGGGLETQYF
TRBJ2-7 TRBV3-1 CASSQEGFIYEQYF
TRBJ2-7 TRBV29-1 CSVELGLQGLYEQYF
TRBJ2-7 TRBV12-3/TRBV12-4 CASRQNARDSNEQYF
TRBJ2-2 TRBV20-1 CSAKGLAGSGELFF
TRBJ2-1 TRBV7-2 CASSPYRGTEYNEQFF
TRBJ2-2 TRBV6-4 CASSVDSGSTGELFF
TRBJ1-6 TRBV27 CASSRTGQGYSPLHF
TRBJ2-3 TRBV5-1 CASSLGPGGSTDTQYF
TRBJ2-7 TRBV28 CASSWGTGRGYEQYF
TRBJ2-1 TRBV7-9 CASSAWTSRGRNEQFF
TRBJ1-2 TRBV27 CASSLFPGNYGYTF
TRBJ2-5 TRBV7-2 CASSLEGSYQETQYF
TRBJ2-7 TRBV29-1 CSAHFGTSPSEQYF
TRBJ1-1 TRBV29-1 CSVEAGTEAFF
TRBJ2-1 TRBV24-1 CATSDPPRNINEQFF
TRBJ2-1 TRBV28 CASSYFMHDGHFSMVF
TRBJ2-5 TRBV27 CASSLRQGVISETQYF
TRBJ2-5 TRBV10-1 CANFGGQGPQETQYF
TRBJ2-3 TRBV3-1 CASSQRHPTDTQYF
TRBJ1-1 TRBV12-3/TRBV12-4 CASSKQVYTEAFF
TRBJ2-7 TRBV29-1 CSVTGQASTYEQYF
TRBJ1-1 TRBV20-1 CSAYRGVGTEAFF
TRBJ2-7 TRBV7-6 CASSLYGNTYEQYF
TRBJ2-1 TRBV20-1 CSARGTSGGLNEQFF
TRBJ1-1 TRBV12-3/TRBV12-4 CASSFGSLNTEAFF
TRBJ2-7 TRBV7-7 CASSYIGDGVYYEQYF
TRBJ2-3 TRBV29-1 CSVEGTGTDTQYF
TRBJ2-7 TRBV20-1 CSARRGSHETYEQYF
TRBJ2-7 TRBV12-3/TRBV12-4 CASSSNSRQFSEQYF
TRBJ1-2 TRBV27 CASRSPGQGSSGYTF
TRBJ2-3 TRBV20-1 CSAREGGPRTDTQYF
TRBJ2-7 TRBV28 CASSSPSSGTPYEQYF
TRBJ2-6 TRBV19 CASLRGNSGANVLTF
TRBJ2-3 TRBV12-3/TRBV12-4 CASSLSRGRTDTQYF
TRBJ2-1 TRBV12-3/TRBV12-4 CASSLPGYNEQFF
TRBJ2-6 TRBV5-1 CASSLSIGGYSGANVLTF
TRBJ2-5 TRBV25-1 CASSLGVTVQETQYF
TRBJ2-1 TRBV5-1 CASSLGPGSNEQFF
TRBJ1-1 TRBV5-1 CASSSAGQPNTEAFF
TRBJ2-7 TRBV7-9 CASSSTEGTYEQYF
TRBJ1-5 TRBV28 CASSSGHYSNQPQHF
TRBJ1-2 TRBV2 CASYRTDPYGYTF
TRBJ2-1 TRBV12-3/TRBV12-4 CASSLGGGLDNEQFF
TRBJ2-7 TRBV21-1 CASSAKGHSYEQYF
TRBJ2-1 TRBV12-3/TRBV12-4 CASEPGTGYSPQFF
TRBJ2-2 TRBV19 CASSIDHYTGELFF
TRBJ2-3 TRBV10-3 CAISESIGAGTDTQYF